The following is a TCR beta chain sequence with its context. What it recognizes is unknown. This record comes from a study of cytomegalovirus exposure and HLA in healthy donors. The CDR3 loop spans 14 amino acids. Trimming stripped 4 bases from V and 1 base from J, with 10 bases between. The germline gives CDR1 MNHEY, CDR2 SVGAGI. The PCR had 60 Vbeta and 13 Jbeta primers. The data were produced by immunoSEQ multiplex PCR, yet TCRdb's version contains in-frame clones alone and is incomplete. Found here are some 180,000 clones, roughly 12% of them singletons; the top ten hold 7.8%. Overall study findings and caveats: Exclusion applied to some V segments, including TRBV6-2 and TRBV6-3, as they were indistinguishable. Most TCR sequences showed up rarely, but some public TCRs showed up in many donors. Associated with cytomegalovirus, according to the listing, were 150 to 200 TCR beta chains. As a later analysis revealed, most CMV-associated TCR beta chains appeared HLA-restricted.

The sequence was obtained from a man aged 50 to 60 in good health and CMV-seropositive. The chain uses TRBV6-5 and TRBJ1-1; D is uncertain. Sequenced material: PBMCs. CDR3 nucleotides: TGTGCCAGCAGTTCAGGATTCTCGAACACTGAAGCTTTCTTT. As protein: CASSSGFSNTEAFF.